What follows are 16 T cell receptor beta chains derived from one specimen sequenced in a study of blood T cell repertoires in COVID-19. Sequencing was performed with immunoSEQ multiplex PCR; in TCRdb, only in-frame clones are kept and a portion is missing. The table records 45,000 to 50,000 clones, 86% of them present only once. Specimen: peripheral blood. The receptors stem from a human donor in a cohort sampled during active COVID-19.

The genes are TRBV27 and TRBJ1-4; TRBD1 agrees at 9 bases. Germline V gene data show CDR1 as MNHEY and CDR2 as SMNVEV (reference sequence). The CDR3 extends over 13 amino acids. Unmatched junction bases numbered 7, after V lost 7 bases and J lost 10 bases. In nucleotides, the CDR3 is TGTGCCAGCAAATCGGGACAGGGTAGAAAACTGTTTTTT. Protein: CASKSGQGRKLFF.

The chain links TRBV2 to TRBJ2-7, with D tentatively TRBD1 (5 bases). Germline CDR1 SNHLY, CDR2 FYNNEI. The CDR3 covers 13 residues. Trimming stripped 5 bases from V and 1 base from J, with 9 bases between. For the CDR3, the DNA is TGTGCCAGCAGTTCACAGGTATCCTACGAGCAGTACTTC. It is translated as CASSSQVSYEQYF.

This CDR3 reads CASSILPGRQETQYF. Written as DNA, the CDR3 is TGTGCCAGCAGTATCCTGCCCGGGAGGCAAGAGACCCAGTACTTC. The rearrangement links TRBV27 to TRBJ2-5, with TRBD2 identical over 7 bases. The CDR3 runs to 15 residues. V trimming: 5 bases; J trimming: 2 bases; junction bases outside the gene matches: 8. The V gene's germline CDR1 is MNHEY and CDR2 SMNVEV (reference sequence).

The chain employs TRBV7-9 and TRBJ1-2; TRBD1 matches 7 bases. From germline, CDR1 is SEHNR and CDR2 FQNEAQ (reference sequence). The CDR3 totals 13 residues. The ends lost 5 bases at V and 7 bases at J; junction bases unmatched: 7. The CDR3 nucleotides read TGTGCCAGCAGCCTCGACAGGGTCAGTGGCTACACCTTC. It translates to CASSLDRVSGYTF.

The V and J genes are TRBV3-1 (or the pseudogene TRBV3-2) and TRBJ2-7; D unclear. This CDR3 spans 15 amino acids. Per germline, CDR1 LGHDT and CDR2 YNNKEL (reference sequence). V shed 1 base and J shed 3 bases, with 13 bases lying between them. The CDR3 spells CASSQGRGQNYEQYF. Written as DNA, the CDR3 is TGTGCCAGCAGCCAAGGGAGAGGCCAGAACTACGAGCAGTACTTC.

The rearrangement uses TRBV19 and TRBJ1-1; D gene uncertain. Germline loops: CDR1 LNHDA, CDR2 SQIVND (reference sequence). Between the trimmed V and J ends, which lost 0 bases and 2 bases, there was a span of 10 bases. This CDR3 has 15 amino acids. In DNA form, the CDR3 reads TGTGCCAGTAGTATAGATTTGCAGTCTAACACTGAAGCTTTCTTT. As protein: CASSIDLQSNTEAFF.

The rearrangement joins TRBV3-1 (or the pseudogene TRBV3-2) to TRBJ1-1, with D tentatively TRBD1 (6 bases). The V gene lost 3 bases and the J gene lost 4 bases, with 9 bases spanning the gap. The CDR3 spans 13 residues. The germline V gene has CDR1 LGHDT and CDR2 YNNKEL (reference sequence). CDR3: CASSQRGFTEAFF. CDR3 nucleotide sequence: TGTGCCAGCAGCCAGAGGGGGTTCACTGAAGCTTTCTTT.

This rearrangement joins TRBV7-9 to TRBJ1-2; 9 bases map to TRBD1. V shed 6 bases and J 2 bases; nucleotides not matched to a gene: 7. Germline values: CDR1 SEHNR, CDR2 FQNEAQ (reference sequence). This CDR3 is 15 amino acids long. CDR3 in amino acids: CASSSDRGTNYGYTF. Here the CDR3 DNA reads TGTGCCAGCAGTTCGGACAGGGGAACCAACTATGGCTACACCTTC.

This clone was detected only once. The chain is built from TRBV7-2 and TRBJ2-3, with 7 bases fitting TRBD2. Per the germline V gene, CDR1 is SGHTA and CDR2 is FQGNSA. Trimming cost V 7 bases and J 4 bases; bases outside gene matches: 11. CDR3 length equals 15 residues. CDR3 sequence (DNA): TGTGCCAGCACCTCGACACTAGCGAAGCCAGATACGCAGTATTTT. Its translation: CASTSTLAKPDTQYF.

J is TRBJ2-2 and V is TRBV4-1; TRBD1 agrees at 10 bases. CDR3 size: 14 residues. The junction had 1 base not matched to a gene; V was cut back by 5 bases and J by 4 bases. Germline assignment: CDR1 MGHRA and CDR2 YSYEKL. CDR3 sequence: CASSGTGVTGELFF. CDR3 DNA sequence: TGCGCCAGCAGCGGGACAGGGGTCACCGGGGAGCTGTTTTTT.

The CDR3 sequence is CAIRAGTDNQPQHF. The CDR3 DNA reads as TGTGCCATCAGGGCCGGGACAGACAATCAGCCCCAGCATTTT. The chain couples TRBV10-3 to TRBJ1-5; 7 bases fit TRBD1. Germline V gene sequence: CDR1 ENHRY, CDR2 SYGVKD. The CDR3 loop spans 14 amino acids. The V and J ends lost 6 bases and 3 bases, in that order; junction bases with no gene match: 5.

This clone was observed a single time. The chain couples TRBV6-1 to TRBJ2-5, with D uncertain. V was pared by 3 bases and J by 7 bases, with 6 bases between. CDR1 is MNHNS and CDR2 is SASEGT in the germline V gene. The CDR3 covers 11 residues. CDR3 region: CASSDVRTQYF. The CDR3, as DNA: TGTGCCAGCAGTGATGTGCGGACCCAGTACTTC.

CDR3 coding DNA: TGTGCTAGTGGCCTCTCGACAGGGAGAGGGACTGAAGCTTTCTTT. It encodes CASGLSTGRGTEAFF. The rearrangement joins TRBV12-5 to TRBJ1-1; 7 nucleotides agree with TRBD1. The junction had 12 bases not matched to a gene; V was cut back by 6 bases and J by 5 bases. This CDR3 comprises 15 residues. Germline V gene data show CDR1 as LGHNT and CDR2 as FRNRAP.

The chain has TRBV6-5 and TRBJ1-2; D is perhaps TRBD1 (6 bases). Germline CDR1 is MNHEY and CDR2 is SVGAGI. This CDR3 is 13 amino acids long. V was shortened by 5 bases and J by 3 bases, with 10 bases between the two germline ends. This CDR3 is CASSNGQHYGYTF. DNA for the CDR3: TGTGCCAGCAGTAATGGACAGCACTATGGCTACACCTTC.

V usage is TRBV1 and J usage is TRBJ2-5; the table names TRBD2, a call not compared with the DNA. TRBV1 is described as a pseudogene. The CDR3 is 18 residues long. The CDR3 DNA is TGCACCAGCAGCCAGAACCGGACTAGCGGGGCGGTAAAAGAGACCCAGTACTTC. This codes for CTSSQNRTSGAVKETQYF.

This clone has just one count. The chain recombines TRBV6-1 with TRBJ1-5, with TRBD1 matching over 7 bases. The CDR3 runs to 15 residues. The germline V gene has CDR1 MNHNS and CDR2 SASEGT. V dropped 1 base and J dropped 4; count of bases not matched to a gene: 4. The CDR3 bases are TGTGCCAGCAGTGAAGTGACAGGGACTAATCAGCCCCAGCATTTT. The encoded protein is CASSEVTGTNQPQHF.